This TCR beta chain stems from a study of T cell changes during pregnancy in multiple sclerosis. Germline V gene sequence: CDR1 GTSNPN, CDR2 SVGIG (reference sequence). Trimming left V 6 bases short and J 5 bases short, with 20 bases between. The CDR3 length is 14 residues. Data came from immunoSEQ multiplex PCR; TCRdb stores just in-frame clones and leaves some out. The sample records more than 30,000 clones, 80% to 95% being singletons. The sequencing input was PBMCs (not recorded whether the cells were cultured). The chain uses TRBV30 and TRBJ2-7, with a weak D call TRBD2 (6 bases). This TCR came from a female donor with multiple sclerosis, enrolled in a pregnancy study. CDR3 residues: CACPKEGVGDEQYF. Here the CDR3 DNA reads TGTGCCTGCCCAAAGGAGGGTGTGGGGGACGAGCAGTACTTC.